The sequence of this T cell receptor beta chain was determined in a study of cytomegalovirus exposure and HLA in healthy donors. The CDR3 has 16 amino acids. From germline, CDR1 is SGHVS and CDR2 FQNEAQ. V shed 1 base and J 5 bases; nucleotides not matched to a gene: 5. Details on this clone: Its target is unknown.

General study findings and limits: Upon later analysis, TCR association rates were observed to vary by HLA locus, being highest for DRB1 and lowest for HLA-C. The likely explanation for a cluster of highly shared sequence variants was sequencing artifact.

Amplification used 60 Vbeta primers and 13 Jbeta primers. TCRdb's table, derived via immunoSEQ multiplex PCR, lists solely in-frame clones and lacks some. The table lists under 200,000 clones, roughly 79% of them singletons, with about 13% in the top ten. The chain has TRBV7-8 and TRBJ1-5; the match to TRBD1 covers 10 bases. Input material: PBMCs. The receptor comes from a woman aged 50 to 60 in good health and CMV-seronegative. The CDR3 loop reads CASSLEGQGVYQPQHF. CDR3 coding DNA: TGTGCCAGCAGCTTAGAAGGACAGGGGGTCTATCAGCCCCAGCATTTT.